The 21 T cell receptor beta chains reported below all come from one sample, sequenced in a study of blood T cell repertoires in COVID-19. Method: immunoSEQ multiplex PCR; TCRdb's copy keeps in-frame clones and lacks some. The sample has 55,000 to 80,000 clones, over 65% seen once; the top ten hold 14%. The sample was peripheral blood. Receptors originate from a man between 60 and 75 years old with COVID-19, enrolled during active disease.

The chain carries TRBV2 and TRBJ2-3, with D unresolved. Trimming pared 6 bases from V and 1 base from J, leaving 11 bases between. This CDR3 comprises 14 residues. CDR1 SNHLY and CDR2 FYNNEI come from the germline V gene. The CDR3 protein is CASSEATRTDTQYF. The CDR3 coding sequence is TGTGCCAGCAGCGAGGCTACTCGCACAGATACGCAGTATTTT. The full variable domain, completed using reference TRBV2 and TRBJ2-3, is EPEVTQTPSHQVTQMGQEVILRCVPISNHLYFYWYRQILGQKVEFLVSFYNNEISEKSEIFDDQFSVERPDGSNFTLKIRSTKLEDSAMYFCASSEATRTDTQYFGPGTRLTVL.

The chain employs TRBV11-2 and TRBJ2-3; 11 bases match TRBD1. Germline values: CDR1 SGHAT, CDR2 FQNNGV. J was trimmed by 5 bases and V by 5 bases; bases with no gene match: 12. This CDR3 contains 17 residues. The CDR3 here is CASSQGQGAVGGDTQYF. The DNA for the CDR3 is TGTGCCAGCAGCCAAGGACAGGGGGCCGTTGGAGGAGATACGCAGTATTTT.

The rearrangement uses TRBV4-1 and TRBJ2-5; D gene ambiguous. Trimming shortened V by 4 bases and J by 2 bases, and 5 bases separated the two germline ends. The CDR3 is made up of 12 amino acids. The germline V gene encodes CDR1 MGHRA and CDR2 YSYEKL. Here the CDR3 reads CASSRSQETQYF. The DNA of the CDR3 is TGCGCCAGCAGCCGGAGTCAAGAGACCCAGTACTTC.

This clone came up a few times. The chain joins TRBV4-2 to TRBJ2-1, with 14 positions matching TRBD2. This CDR3 has 15 residues. Germline V CDR1 and CDR2: LGHNA, YNFKEQ. J was trimmed by 6 bases and V by 4 bases; bases with no gene match: 2. The DNA for the CDR3 is TGTGCCAGCAGCCTAGGACTAGCGGGAGGCAATGAGCAGTTCTTC. Translating gives CASSLGLAGGNEQFF.

The gene calls are TRBV5-1 and TRBJ1-2; D unclear. Per the germline V gene, CDR1 is SGHRS and CDR2 is YFSETQ. The CDR3 is 13 residues long. V shed 4 bases and J shed 9 bases, with 16 bases lying between them. The CDR3 loop is CASSPVYDSSYTF. DNA for the CDR3: TGCGCCAGCAGCCCCGTCTATGACTCAAGCTACACCTTC.

This clone was recorded once. The chain couples TRBV2 to TRBJ2-3; TRBD2 matches at 11 bases. The V gene end was trimmed by 4 bases and the J gene end by 4 bases; junction bases not matched to a gene: 7. The germline V gene encodes CDR1 SNHLY and CDR2 FYNNEI. The CDR3 is 16 amino acids. The CDR3 DNA follows: TGTGCCAGCAGTGCATATAGCGGGAGGGCCTCAGATACGCAGTATTTT. This translates into CASSAYSGRASDTQYF.

The rearrangement links TRBV28 to TRBJ2-7; 13 positions agree with TRBD2. Looked up from germline, CDR1 is MDHEN and CDR2 is SYDVKM. Unmatched junction bases numbered 2, after V lost 2 bases and J lost 4 bases. The CDR3 length is 15 residues. The CDR3 is CASSLGTSGMYEQYF. Written as DNA, the CDR3 is TGTGCCAGCAGTTTAGGGACTAGCGGGATGTACGAGCAGTACTTC.

This clone was seen only once. The rearrangement uses TRBV2 and TRBJ2-2, with 7 bases identical to TRBD1. This CDR3 comprises 14 residues. The germline V gene encodes CDR1 SNHLY and CDR2 FYNNEI. V shed 7 bases and J 0 bases; nucleotides not matched to a gene: 2. This CDR3 is CASKGQANTGELFF. CDR3 nucleotides: TGTGCCAGCAAAGGACAGGCGAACACCGGGGAGCTGTTTTTT.

The gene calls are TRBV25-1 and TRBJ2-5; D is ambiguous. Trimming left V 8 bases short and J 4 bases short, with 14 bases between. This CDR3 has 13 residues. Germline CDR1 MGHDK, CDR2 SYGVNS. Written as DNA, the CDR3 is TGTGCCAGCTCCCCTCCCGCGGTAGAGACCCAGTACTTC. As protein: CASSPPAVETQYF.

This rearrangement joins TRBV25-1 to TRBJ2-2; TRBD2 aligns across 11 bases. Germline V gene data show CDR1 as MGHDK and CDR2 as SYGVNS. This CDR3 is built from 16 residues. After removal of 2 bases from V and 5 bases from J, the junction contained 4 bases not matched to a gene. CDR3 DNA: TGTGCCAGCAGTGAAAGGACTAGCGGGTTAACCGGGGAGCTGTTTTTT. Protein sequence: CASSERTSGLTGELFF.

The rearrangement links TRBV6-5 to TRBJ2-3; 9 positions agree with TRBD2. The CDR3 covers 15 residues. The V segment lost 4 bases and the J segment 8 bases; nucleotides outside the gene matches: 10. Germline CDR1 MNHEY, CDR2 SVGAGI. Here the CDR3 DNA reads TGTGCCAGCAGTTTGGCGGGAGGGGTGTCAGCTACGCAGTATTTT. Amino acid sequence: CASSLAGGVSATQYF.

This clone appeared a few times. The chain uses TRBV5-5 and TRBJ1-5; TRBD1 matches 8 bases. J lost 3 bases, V lost 0 bases, and 5 bases had no gene match. The CDR3 contains 16 residues. Germline V gene sequence: CDR1 SGHKS, CDR2 YYEKEE (reference sequence). The CDR3 nucleotides read TGTGCCAGCAGCTTGGGGAGGGGACAGGTCAATCAGCCCCAGCATTTT. Its translation: CASSLGRGQVNQPQHF.

The chain couples TRBV9 to TRBJ1-6; the match to TRBD1 covers 7 bases. CDR3 length equals 17 residues. CDR1 is SGDLS and CDR2 is YYNGEE in the germline V gene. After removal of 2 bases from V and 1 base from J, the junction contained 6 bases not matched to a gene. The CDR3 DNA is TGTGCCAGCAGCGTCGCAGGGGGTGGTTCCTATAATTCACCCCTCCACTTT. This codes for CASSVAGGGSYNSPLHF.

This clone has only one observation. V usage is TRBV6-5 and J usage is TRBJ2-7, with 8 nucleotides matching TRBD2. Germline V CDR1 and CDR2: MNHEY, SVGAGI. V gave up 4 bases and J gave up 1 base; unmatched junction bases: 9. The CDR3 totals 16 residues. The CDR3 nucleotides read TGTGCCAGCAGTTCCCCCGGGGGGGGCCGATCCTACGAGCAGTACTTC. Protein: CASSSPGGGRSYEQYF.

This clone turned up a few times. V and J are TRBV18 and TRBJ2-1; the D gene is possibly TRBD2 (5 bases). The CDR3 runs to 14 residues. V was shortened by 0 bases and J by 4 bases, with 7 bases between the two germline ends. Germline V CDR1 and CDR2: KGHSH, LQKENI. In nucleotides, the CDR3 is TGTGCCAGCTCACCACCGGGGAGTTACAATGAGCAGTTCTTC. This gives the protein CASSPPGSYNEQFF.

The chain employs TRBV11-2 and TRBJ1-1; TRBD1 matches at 7 bases. This CDR3 spans 13 amino acids. Germline V gives CDR1 SGHAT, CDR2 FQNNGV. Trimming at V came to 3 bases and at J to 5 bases, leaving 3 bases not matched to a gene. The DNA of the CDR3 is TGTGCCAGCAGCTTCCAACAGGGGACTGAAGCTTTCTTT. Translation gives CASSFQQGTEAFF.

This clone was seen once. The rearrangement uses TRBV24-1 and TRBJ1-4; D unresolved. The CDR3 sequence is 15 residues long. With 0 bases removed from V and 8 bases from J, the gap between germline ends came to 12 bases. CDR1 and CDR2 from the germline V gene are KGHDR and SFDVKD. CDR3 sequence (DNA): TGTGCCACCAGTGATTTGGCGGGGTTAGGGGAAAAACTGTTTTTT. Its translation: CATSDLAGLGEKLFF.

V gene TRBV11-2 combines with J gene TRBJ2-3; tentative D call: TRBD1 (5 bases). CDR3 length equals 15 residues. CDR1 SGHAT and CDR2 FQNNGV come from the germline V gene. V gave up 4 bases and J gave up 0 bases, with 11 bases separating them. CDR3 protein: CASSSAAGSTDTQYF. Written as DNA, the CDR3 is TGTGCCAGCAGCTCCGCCGCAGGGAGCACAGATACGCAGTATTTT.

The chain is built from TRBV20-1 and TRBJ2-7; D is perhaps TRBD2 (5 bases). This CDR3 region has 11 residues. With 5 bases removed from V and 3 bases from J, the gap between germline ends came to 8 bases. Germline V gene sequence: CDR1 DFQATT, CDR2 SNEGSKA (reference sequence). The DNA of the CDR3 is TGCAGTGCTGCGGACTTCTACGAGCAGTACTTC. Translation: CSAADFYEQYF.

CDR3 sequence: CASSLPGMNTEAFF. In nucleotides, the CDR3 is TGTGCCAGCAGTTTACCGGGGATGAACACTGAAGCTTTCTTT. The chain has TRBV28 and TRBJ1-1; no clear D. The germline CDR1 and CDR2 sequences are MDHEN and SYDVKM. The CDR3 spans 14 residues. Trimming took off 2 bases at V and 0 bases at J, with 7 bases between the two ends.

V usage is TRBV6-6 and J usage is TRBJ2-1, with TRBD1 identical over 8 bases. J gave up 7 bases and V 2 bases, and 10 bases lay outside the gene matches. The CDR3 contains 16 residues. Germline assignment: CDR1 MNHNY and CDR2 SVGAGI (reference sequence). CDR3 in DNA: TGTGCCAGCAGTTACCGGGGGCAGGGGGCGCGGAATGAGCAGTTCTTC. Protein product: CASSYRGQGARNEQFF.